These T cell receptor beta chains were read from a single sample in a study of blood T cell repertoires in COVID-19. The assay was immunoSEQ multiplex PCR, and TCRdb's table has in-frame clones only and misses some. The table has roughly 220,000 clones, 70% to 90% seen once; the top ten hold roughly 14%. The specimen was PBMCs or T cells enriched from blood (not recorded which). These receptors all come from a woman in her 50s with acute COVID-19. Both conserved end residues are part of each CDR3. Each record gives: clone size, V gene, CDR3 length, CDR3 protein. Size is omitted from some rows. Given values are once, few, many or a class for expanded clones.

.,TRBV7-8,13,CASSFFRDTEAFF
once,TRBV7-9,16,CASSSKGLGPKDTQYF
.,TRBV5-1,14,CASSSIAGAETQYF
.,TRBV27,14,CAIENGGSYNEQFF
.,TRBV19,15,CASSIDPGTKKTQYF
.,TRBV7-9,15,CASSPGLAGVEEQFF
.,TRBV3-1/TRBV3-2,17,CASSQLTGDPPADEQYF
.,TRBV4-3,14,CASSPRDTFYEQYF
.,TRBV5-4,15,CASTPGGPVYNEQFF
.,TRBV6-5,15,CASRKHQGENYGYTF
many,TRBV4-3,15,CASSQDVTGVYEQYF
once,TRBV28,17,CASSLYGAGGLYNEQFF
.,TRBV5-1,15,CASATEPGEGYEQYF
.,TRBV28,16,CASSSPTRGTNQPQHF
.,TRBV9,16,CASSGPSGTASYGYTF
.,TRBV16,13,CASSQDRNQPQHF
.,TRBV7-2,15,CASTPGGRRHEKLFF
.,TRBV3-1/TRBV3-2,19,CASSHPQGLKRMYQETQYF
.,TRBV5-1,16,CASSVLRSANTGELFF
.,TRBV4-2,15,CASRKNRVRENIQYF
.,TRBV7-2,15,CASSLRGQGIDEQFF
.,TRBV15,15,CATSPVRTGGEKLFF